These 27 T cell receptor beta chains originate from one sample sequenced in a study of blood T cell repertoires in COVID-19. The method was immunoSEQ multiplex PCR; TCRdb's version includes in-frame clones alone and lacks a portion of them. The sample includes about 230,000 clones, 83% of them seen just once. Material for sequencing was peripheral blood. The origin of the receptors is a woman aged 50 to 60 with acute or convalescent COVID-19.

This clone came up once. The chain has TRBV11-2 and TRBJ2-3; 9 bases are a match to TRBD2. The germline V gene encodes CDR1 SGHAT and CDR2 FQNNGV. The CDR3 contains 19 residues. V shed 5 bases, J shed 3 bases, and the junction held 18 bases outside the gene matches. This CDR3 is CASSPAAGGQRWGTDTQYF. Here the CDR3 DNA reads TGTGCCAGCAGCCCCGCGGCGGGAGGGCAAAGGTGGGGTACAGATACGCAGTATTTT.

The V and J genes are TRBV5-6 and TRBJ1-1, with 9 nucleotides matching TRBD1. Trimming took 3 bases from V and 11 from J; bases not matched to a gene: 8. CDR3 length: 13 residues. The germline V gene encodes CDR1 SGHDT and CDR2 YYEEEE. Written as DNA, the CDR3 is TGTGCCAGCAGCTCTGGATGGACAGGGGTCGCTTTCTTT. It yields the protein CASSSGWTGVAFF.

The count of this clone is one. The CDR3 protein is CASSPISSGASYNEQFF. The CDR3 coding sequence is TGCGCCAGCAGCCCGATTTCCAGCGGGGCATCCTACAATGAGCAGTTCTTC. V is TRBV4-1 and J is TRBJ2-1, with TRBD2 matching 7 bases. V lost 4 bases and J lost 1; bases outside the gene matches: 10. Germline assignment: CDR1 MGHRA and CDR2 YSYEKL. This CDR3 spans 17 amino acids.

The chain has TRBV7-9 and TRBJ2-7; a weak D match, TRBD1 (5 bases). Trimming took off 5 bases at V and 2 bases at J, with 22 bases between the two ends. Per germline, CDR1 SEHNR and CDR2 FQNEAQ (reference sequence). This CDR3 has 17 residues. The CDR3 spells CASSPFTSGLGAYEQYF. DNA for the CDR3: TGTGCCAGCAGCCCGTTTACATCGGGCCTAGGGGCCTACGAGCAGTACTTC.

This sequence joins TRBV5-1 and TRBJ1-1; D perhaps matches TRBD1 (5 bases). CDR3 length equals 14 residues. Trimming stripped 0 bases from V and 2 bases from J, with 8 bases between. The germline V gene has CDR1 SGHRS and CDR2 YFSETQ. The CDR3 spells CASSLGQRNTEAFF. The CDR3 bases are TGCGCCAGCAGCTTGGGACAGAGAAACACTGAAGCTTTCTTT.

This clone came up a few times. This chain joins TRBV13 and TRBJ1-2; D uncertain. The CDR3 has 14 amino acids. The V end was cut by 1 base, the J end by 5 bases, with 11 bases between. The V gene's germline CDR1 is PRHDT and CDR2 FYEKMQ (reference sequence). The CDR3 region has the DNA TGTGCCAGCAGCTTAGCCTCGCAGTCTTATGGCTACACCTTC. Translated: CASSLASQSYGYTF.

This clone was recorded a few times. The CDR3: CASLHGGGAPETQYF. The CDR3 coding sequence is TGTGCCTCCCTGCATGGCGGGGGGGCCCCAGAGACCCAGTACTTC. The rearrangement links TRBV30 to TRBJ2-5; TRBD2 agrees at 9 bases. This CDR3 has 15 residues. V trimming: 7 bases; J trimming: 4 bases; junction bases outside the gene matches: 13. Germline V gene sequence: CDR1 GTSNPN, CDR2 SVGIG (reference sequence).

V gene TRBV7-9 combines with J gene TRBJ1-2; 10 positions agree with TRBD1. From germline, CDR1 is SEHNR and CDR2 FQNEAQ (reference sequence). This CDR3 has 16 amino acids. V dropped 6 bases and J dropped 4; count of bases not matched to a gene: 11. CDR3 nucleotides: TGTGCCAGCAGGTCTTCCGGGACAGGGGTGGCCTATGGCTACACCTTC. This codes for CASRSSGTGVAYGYTF. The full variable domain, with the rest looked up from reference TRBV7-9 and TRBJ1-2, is DTGVSQNPRHKITKRGQNVTFRCDPISEHNRLYWYRQTLGQGPEFLTYFQNEAQLEKSRLLSDRFSAERPKGSFSTLEIQRTEQGDSAMYLCASRSSGTGVAYGYTFGSGTRLTVV.

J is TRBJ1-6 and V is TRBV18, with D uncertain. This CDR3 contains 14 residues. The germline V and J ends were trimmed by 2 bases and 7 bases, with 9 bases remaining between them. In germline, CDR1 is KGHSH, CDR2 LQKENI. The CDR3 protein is CASSPNSGNSPLHF. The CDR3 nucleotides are TGTGCCAGCTCACCAAATTCGGGAAATTCACCCCTCCACTTT.

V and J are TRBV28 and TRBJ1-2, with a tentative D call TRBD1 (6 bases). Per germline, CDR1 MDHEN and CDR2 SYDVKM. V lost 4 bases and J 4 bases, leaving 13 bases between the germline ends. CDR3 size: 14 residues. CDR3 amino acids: CASSYRVALYGYTF. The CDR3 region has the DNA TGTGCCAGCAGTTACAGGGTCGCACTCTATGGCTACACCTTC.

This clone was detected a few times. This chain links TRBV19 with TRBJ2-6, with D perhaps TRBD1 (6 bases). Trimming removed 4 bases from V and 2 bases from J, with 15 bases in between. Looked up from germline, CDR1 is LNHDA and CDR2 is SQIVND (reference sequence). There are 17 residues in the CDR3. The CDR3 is CASSKGQGKPGANVLTF. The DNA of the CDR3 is TGTGCCAGTAGTAAAGGTCAGGGGAAGCCTGGGGCCAACGTCCTGACTTTC.

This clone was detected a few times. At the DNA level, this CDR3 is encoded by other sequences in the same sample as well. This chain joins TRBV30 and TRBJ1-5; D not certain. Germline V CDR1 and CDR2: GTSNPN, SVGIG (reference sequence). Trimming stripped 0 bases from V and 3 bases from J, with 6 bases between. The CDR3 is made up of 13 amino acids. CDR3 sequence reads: CAWSVRDNQPQHF. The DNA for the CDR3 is TGTGCCTGGAGTGTGAGGGACAATCAGCCCCAGCATTTT.

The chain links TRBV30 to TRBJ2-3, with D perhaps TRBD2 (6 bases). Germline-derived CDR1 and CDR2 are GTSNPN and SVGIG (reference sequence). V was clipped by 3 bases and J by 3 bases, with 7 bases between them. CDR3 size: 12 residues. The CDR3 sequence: CAWRGGTDTQYF. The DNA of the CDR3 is TGTGCCTGGAGGGGGGGAACAGATACGCAGTATTTT.

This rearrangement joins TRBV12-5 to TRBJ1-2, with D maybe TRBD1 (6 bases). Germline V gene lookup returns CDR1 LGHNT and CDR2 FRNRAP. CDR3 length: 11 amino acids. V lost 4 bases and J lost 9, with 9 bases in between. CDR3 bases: TGTGCTAGTGGTTCTCAGGGGCGCTACACCTTC. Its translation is CASGSQGRYTF.

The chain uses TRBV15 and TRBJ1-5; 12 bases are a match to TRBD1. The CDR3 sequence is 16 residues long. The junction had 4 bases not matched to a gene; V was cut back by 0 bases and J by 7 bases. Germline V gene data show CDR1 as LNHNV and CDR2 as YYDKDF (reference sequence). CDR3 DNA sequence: TGTGCCACCAGCAGAGACGGGACAGGGGGCTTGCAGCCCCAGCATTTT. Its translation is CATSRDGTGGLQPQHF.

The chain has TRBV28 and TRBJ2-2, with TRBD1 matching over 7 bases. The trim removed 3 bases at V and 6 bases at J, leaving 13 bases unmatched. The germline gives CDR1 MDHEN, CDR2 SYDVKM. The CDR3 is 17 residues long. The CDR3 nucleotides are TGTGCCAGCAGTTTTTTGTCGCAGAGGGGACAGCCCGGGGAGCTGTTTTTT. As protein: CASSFLSQRGQPGELFF. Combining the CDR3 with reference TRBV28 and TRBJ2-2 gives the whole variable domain DVKVTQSSRYLVKRTGEKVFLECVQDMDHENMFWYRQDPGLGLRLIYFSYDVKMKEKGDIPEGYSVSREKKERFSLILESASTNQTSMYLCASSFLSQRGQPGELFFGEGSRLTVL.

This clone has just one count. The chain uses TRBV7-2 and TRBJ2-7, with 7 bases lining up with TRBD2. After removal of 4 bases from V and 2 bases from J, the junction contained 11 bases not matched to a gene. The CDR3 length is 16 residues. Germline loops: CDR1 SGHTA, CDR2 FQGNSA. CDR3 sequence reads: CASSSRGGDATYEQYF. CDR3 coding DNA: TGTGCCAGCAGCTCTCGGGGAGGGGACGCCACCTACGAGCAGTACTTC.

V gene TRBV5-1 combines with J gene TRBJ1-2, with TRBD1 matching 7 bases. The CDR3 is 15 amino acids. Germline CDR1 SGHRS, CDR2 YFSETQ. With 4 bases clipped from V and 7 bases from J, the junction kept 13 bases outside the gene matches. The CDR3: CASSQGQVGVGGYTF. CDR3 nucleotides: TGCGCCAGCAGCCAAGGACAGGTTGGGGTAGGTGGCTACACCTTC.

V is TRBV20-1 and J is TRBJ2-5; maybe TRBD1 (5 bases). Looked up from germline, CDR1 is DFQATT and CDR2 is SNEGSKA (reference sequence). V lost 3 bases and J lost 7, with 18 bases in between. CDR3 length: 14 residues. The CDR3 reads CSASFSPRVATQYF. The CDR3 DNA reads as TGCAGTGCTAGTTTTTCCCCCAGGGTGGCGACCCAGTACTTC.

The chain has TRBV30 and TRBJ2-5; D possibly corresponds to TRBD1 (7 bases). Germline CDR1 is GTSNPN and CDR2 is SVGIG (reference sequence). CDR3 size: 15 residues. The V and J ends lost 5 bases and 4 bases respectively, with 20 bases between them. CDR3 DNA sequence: TGTGCCTGGGGGGGGAAACAGGGGAGGCGAGAGACCCAGTACTTC. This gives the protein CAWGGKQGRRETQYF.

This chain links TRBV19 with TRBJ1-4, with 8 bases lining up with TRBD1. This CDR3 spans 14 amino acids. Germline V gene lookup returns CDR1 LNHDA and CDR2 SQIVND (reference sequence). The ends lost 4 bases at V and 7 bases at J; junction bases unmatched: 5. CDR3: CASSTGQGFEKLFF. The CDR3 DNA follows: TGTGCCAGTAGTACTGGACAGGGTTTTGAAAAACTGTTTTTT.

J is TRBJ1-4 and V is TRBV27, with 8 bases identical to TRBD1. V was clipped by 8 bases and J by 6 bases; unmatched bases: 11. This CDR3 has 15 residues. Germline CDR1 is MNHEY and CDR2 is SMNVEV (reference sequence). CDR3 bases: TGTGCCAGCCGTAGGGAGGGACAGGAATATGAAAAACTGTTTTTT. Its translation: CASRREGQEYEKLFF.

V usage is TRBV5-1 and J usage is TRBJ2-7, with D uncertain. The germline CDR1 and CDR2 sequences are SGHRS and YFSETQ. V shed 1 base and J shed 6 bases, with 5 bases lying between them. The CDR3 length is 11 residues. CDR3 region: CASSLILEQYF. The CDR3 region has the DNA TGCGCCAGCAGCTTGATCCTCGAGCAGTACTTC. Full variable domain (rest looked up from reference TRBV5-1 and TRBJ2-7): KAGVTQTPRYLIKTRGQQVTLSCSPISGHRSVSWYQQTPGQGLQFLFEYFSETQRNKGNFPGRFSGRQFSNSRSEMNVSTLELGDSALYLCASSLILEQYFGPGTRLTVT.

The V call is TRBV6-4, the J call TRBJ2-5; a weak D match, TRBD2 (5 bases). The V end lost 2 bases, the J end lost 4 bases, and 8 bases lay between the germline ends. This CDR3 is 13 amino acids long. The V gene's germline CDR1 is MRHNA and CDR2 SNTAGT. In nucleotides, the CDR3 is TGTGCCAGCAGTGACGGTGAGGGAGAGACCCAGTACTTC. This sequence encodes CASSDGEGETQYF.

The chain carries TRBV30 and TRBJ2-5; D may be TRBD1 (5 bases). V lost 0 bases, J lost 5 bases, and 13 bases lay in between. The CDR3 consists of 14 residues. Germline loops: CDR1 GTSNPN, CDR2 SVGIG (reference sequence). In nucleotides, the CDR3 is TGTGCCTGGAGTGTAATCGGTGCAGGGGAGACCCAGTACTTC. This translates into CAWSVIGAGETQYF. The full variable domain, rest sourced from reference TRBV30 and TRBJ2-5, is SQTIHQWPATLVQPVGSPLSLECTVEGTSNPNLYWYRQAAGRGLQLLFYSVGIGQISSEVPQNLSASRPQDRQFILSSKKLLLSDSGFYLCAWSVIGAGETQYFGPGTRLLVL.

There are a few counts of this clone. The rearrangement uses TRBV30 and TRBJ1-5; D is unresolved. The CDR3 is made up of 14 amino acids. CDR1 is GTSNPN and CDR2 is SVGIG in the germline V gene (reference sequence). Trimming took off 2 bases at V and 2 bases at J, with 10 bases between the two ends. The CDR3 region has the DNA TGTGCCTGGAGTTTTTCCGCAGGCAATCAGCCCCAGCATTTT. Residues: CAWSFSAGNQPQHF.

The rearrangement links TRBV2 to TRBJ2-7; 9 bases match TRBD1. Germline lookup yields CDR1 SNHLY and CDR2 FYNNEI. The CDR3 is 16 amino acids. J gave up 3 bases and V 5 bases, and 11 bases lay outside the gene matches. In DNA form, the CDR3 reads TGTGCCAGCAGTAACGGAGGGACAGGGCTTAACTACGAGCAGTACTTC. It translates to CASSNGGTGLNYEQYF.